The T cell receptor (beta chain) described here comes from a study of monozygotic twins with inflammatory bowel disease. The CDR3 has 15 residues. A word on this clonotype: Its matching antigen is unknown.

Whole-blood total RNA was extracted without T cell sorting. Nested PCRs (16 and 9 cycles, two total) were applied to TCRalpha and TCRbeta cDNA. TCRdb reprocessed the 5' RACE reads and reports one entry per CDR3 protein, with no DNA. The sample totals under 200,000 distinct CDR3 sequences. Study-wide findings and caveats: Diversity of TCRbeta measured by inverse Simpson was lower in IBD patients than in healthy co-twins.

This TCR was sampled from a human donor with ulcerative colitis or Crohn's disease, or a healthy co-twin of an affected twin (not recorded which). The material sequenced was blood. This rearrangement joins TRBV12-3 or TRBV12-4 to TRBJ2-3; TCRdb gives TRBD2 as the D gene, but with no DNA this cannot be confirmed. The CDR3 loop reads CASRGEGTSTDTQYF.